Each of the 30 T cell receptor beta chains below was sequenced from the same sample in a study of blood T cell repertoires in COVID-19. Profiled with immunoSEQ multiplex PCR; TCRdb holds only in-frame clones, not every one. In the table there are some 130,000 clones, about four fifths of which are singletons. The specimen was peripheral blood. Receptors were obtained from a man of 80 years or more with acute or convalescent COVID-19.

The sample holds a few counts of this clone. V and J are TRBV4-1 and TRBJ1-1, with 11 bases aligning to TRBD1. CDR1 is MGHRA, CDR2 YSYEKL, per germline. There are 14 residues in the CDR3. Trimming removed 3 bases from V and 5 bases from J; junction bases left unmatched: 2. CDR3 residues: CASSQDRGLTEAFF. The CDR3 coding sequence is TGCGCCAGCAGCCAGGACAGGGGGCTTACTGAAGCTTTCTTT.

This clone was observed once. In DNA form, the CDR3 reads TGTGCCAACCAGGCCGGGGGGACCCAGTACTTC. As protein: CANQAGGTQYF. This rearrangement joins TRBV6-5 to TRBJ2-5; perhaps TRBD2 as D (6 bases). The CDR3 extends over 11 amino acids. V lost 10 bases to trimming and J lost 7 bases, with 13 bases between them. The V gene's germline CDR1 is MNHEY and CDR2 SVGAGI.

The chain uses TRBV28 and TRBJ1-2; D ambiguous. The CDR3 has 13 residues. Per germline, CDR1 MDHEN and CDR2 SYDVKM. With 9 bases removed from V and 6 bases from J, the gap between germline ends came to 17 bases. CDR3: CASALGDQNGYTF. The CDR3 nucleotides read TGTGCCAGTGCCCTCGGAGACCAGAATGGCTACACCTTC.

The chain is built from TRBV12-3 or TRBV12-4 and TRBJ1-5; D remains unclear. V lost 2 bases and J lost 11, with 7 bases in between. The CDR3 contains 11 residues. CDR3 protein: CASSLNRAQHF. The CDR3 DNA sequence: TGTGCCAGCAGTTTAAATCGGGCCCAGCATTTT.

The V gene is TRBV4-1, the J gene TRBJ1-4, with TRBD1 matching 7 bases. J was trimmed by 6 bases and V by 2 bases; bases with no gene match: 6. CDR3 length: 15 residues. The germline CDR1 and CDR2 sequences are MGHRA and YSYEKL. The CDR3 spells CASSQQFQGDEKLFF. In nucleotides, the CDR3 is TGCGCCAGCAGCCAACAGTTCCAGGGGGATGAAAAACTGTTTTTT.

The chain joins TRBV9 to TRBJ2-2; D might be TRBD1 (6 bases). The CDR3 is 14 residues long. The germline V gene encodes CDR1 SGDLS and CDR2 YYNGEE. V lost 3 bases and J lost 6, with 12 bases in between. The DNA for the CDR3 is TGTGCCAGCAGCGCGGCAGGGGCGCCCGGGGAGCTGTTTTTT. This codes for CASSAAGAPGELFF.

The CDR3: CASSLRDGYTF. For the CDR3, the DNA is TGTGCCAGCAGCCTGAGGGATGGCTACACCTTC. The rearrangement joins TRBV12-3 or TRBV12-4 to TRBJ1-2; D not certain. This CDR3 contains 11 residues. V lost 6 bases, J lost 6 bases, and 8 bases lay in between.

The V and J genes are TRBV30 and TRBJ1-3; the D gene is possibly TRBD1 (5 bases). CDR3 length equals 13 residues. Trimming cost V 5 bases and J 0 bases, with 8 bases left between them. Germline lookup yields CDR1 GTSNPN and CDR2 SVGIG (reference sequence). The chain's CDR3 is CAWAQGSGNTIYF. For the CDR3, the DNA is TGTGCCTGGGCCCAGGGCTCTGGAAACACCATATATTTT.

This rearrangement joins TRBV27 to TRBJ2-7; TRBD1 is a possible D gene (5 bases). V was cut by 3 bases and J by 2 bases, with 14 bases left in between. This CDR3 comprises 15 residues. Germline V CDR1 and CDR2: MNHEY, SMNVEV (reference sequence). CDR3 residues: CASSFQSGLPYEQYF. CDR3 coding DNA: TGTGCCAGCAGTTTTCAATCAGGGCTTCCCTACGAGCAGTACTTC.

The rearrangement uses TRBV14 and TRBJ2-3, with 16 bases identical to TRBD2. V trimming: 0 bases; J trimming: 5 bases; junction bases outside the gene matches: 8. The CDR3 sequence is 19 residues long. CDR1 and CDR2 from the germline V gene are SGHDN and FVKESK. The CDR3 region is CASSQERPGLAGGRDTQYF. CDR3 coding DNA: TGTGCCAGCAGCCAAGAGAGACCGGGACTAGCGGGGGGGCGAGATACGCAGTATTTT. Together with reference TRBV14 and TRBJ2-3, the CDR3 gives the full variable domain: EAGVTQFPSHSVIEKGQTVTLRCDPISGHDNLYWYRRVMGKEIKFLLHFVKESKQDESGMPNNRFLAERTGGTYSTLKVQPAELEDSGVYFCASSQERPGLAGGRDTQYFGPGTRLTVL.

This chain uses TRBV6-2 or TRBV6-3 with TRBJ2-6, with a tentative D call TRBD1 (5 bases). The CDR3 contains 17 residues. Germline V CDR1 and CDR2: MNHEY, SVGEGT. V gave up 1 base and J gave up 2 bases, with 12 bases separating them. As DNA, the CDR3 is TGTGCCAGCAGTTACTTCCCACAGGCGACTGGGGCCAACGTCCTGACTTTC. It yields the protein CASSYFPQATGANVLTF.

This rearrangement joins TRBV5-1 to TRBJ2-3, with 10 bases that match TRBD2. Germline V gene sequence: CDR1 SGHRS, CDR2 YFSETQ. V was pared by 4 bases and J by 1 base, with 3 bases of the junction left unmatched. The CDR3 has 15 amino acids. CDR3 sequence: CASSPGTSGTDTQYF. DNA of the CDR3: TGCGCCAGCAGCCCGGGGACTAGCGGCACAGATACGCAGTATTTT.

The chain recombines TRBV5-4 with TRBJ2-3; 9 bases align to TRBD1. Germline-derived CDR1 and CDR2 are SGHNT and YYREEE (reference sequence). The CDR3 spans 15 residues. After removal of 4 bases from V and 4 bases from J, the junction contained 7 bases not matched to a gene. CDR3 sequence reads: CASSPGQGGPDTQYF. The CDR3 DNA reads as TGTGCCAGCAGCCCGGGACAGGGAGGGCCAGATACGCAGTATTTT.

This clone was observed a handful of times. The rearrangement joins TRBV7-6 to TRBJ2-3, with a tentative D call TRBD2 (5 bases). Germline V gives CDR1 SGHVS, CDR2 FNYEAQ. The CDR3 is 16 amino acids. V was pared by 4 bases and J by 2 bases, with 16 bases between. CDR3 nucleotide sequence: TGTGCCAGCAGCTCCTCGGGATTTTTGGCCACAGATACGCAGTATTTT. This encodes CASSSSGFLATDTQYF.

The chain recombines TRBV2 with TRBJ2-1, with 8 bases matching TRBD1. The germline CDR1 and CDR2 sequences are SNHLY and FYNNEI. The junction had 6 bases not matched to a gene; V was cut back by 5 bases and J by 9 bases. CDR3 length equals 13 residues. In DNA form, the CDR3 reads TGTGCCAGCAGTACGGGACAGGATGCTGAGCAGTTCTTC. This translates into CASSTGQDAEQFF. The full variable domain, rest sourced from reference TRBV2 and TRBJ2-1, is EPEVTQTPSHQVTQMGQEVILRCVPISNHLYFYWYRQILGQKVEFLVSFYNNEISEKSEIFDDQFSVERPDGSNFTLKIRSTKLEDSAMYFCASSTGQDAEQFFGPGTRLTVL.

In its sample, this clone was seen a few times. V and J are TRBV28 and TRBJ1-3; D unresolved. CDR1 and CDR2 (germline): MDHEN, SYDVKM. The germline V and J ends were trimmed by 6 bases and 0 bases, with 9 bases remaining between them. The CDR3 has 14 residues. In nucleotides, the CDR3 is TGTGCCAGCAGAACAACAAGCTCTGGAAACACCATATATTTT. Protein: CASRTTSSGNTIYF.

V is TRBV5-6 and J is TRBJ2-7; D possibly corresponds to TRBD1 (6 bases). There are 14 residues in the CDR3. CDR1 SGHDT and CDR2 YYEEEE come from the germline V gene. The V end lost 7 bases, the J end lost 4 bases, and 18 bases lay between the germline ends. The CDR3 protein is CASSRDTGLYEQYF. Here the CDR3 DNA reads TGTGCCAGCTCCCGGGACACCGGATTGTACGAGCAGTACTTC. Looking up the rest from reference TRBV5-6 and TRBJ2-7 gives the full variable domain: DAGVTQSPTHLIKTRGQQVTLRCSPKSGHDTVSWYQQALGQGPQFIFQYYEEEERQRGNFPDRFSGHQFPNYSSELNVNALLLGDSALYLCASSRDTGLYEQYFGPGTRLTVT.

V is TRBV5-4 and J is TRBJ2-7, with TRBD2 matching over 7 bases. The germline V gene has CDR1 SGHNT and CDR2 YYREEE (reference sequence). The CDR3 is made up of 14 amino acids. Trimming took 4 bases from V and 7 from J; bases not matched to a gene: 11. DNA of the CDR3: TGTGCCAGCAGCCCCAGACTACCCGGGGGGGAGCAGTACTTC. Translation gives CASSPRLPGGEQYF.

The V call is TRBV19, the J call TRBJ1-2; D gene ambiguous. Trimming removed 6 bases from V and 7 bases from J, with 12 bases in between. The CDR3 spans 12 residues. CDR1 is LNHDA, CDR2 SQIVND, per germline (reference sequence). CDR3 sequence reads: CASRTPTTGYTF. CDR3 DNA: TGTGCCAGTAGAACACCCACCACTGGCTACACCTTC.

The J gene is TRBJ2-3, the V gene TRBV19; TRBD2 agrees at 9 bases. V gave up 5 bases and J gave up 0 bases; unmatched junction bases: 6. The CDR3 consists of 16 residues. Germline V gene lookup returns CDR1 LNHDA and CDR2 SQIVND (reference sequence). CDR3 bases: TGTGCCAGTAGTCCTAGCGGGGTGAGGAGCACAGATACGCAGTATTTT. This translates into CASSPSGVRSTDTQYF.

This clone showed up just once. The V call is TRBV28, the J call TRBJ1-4, with 10 bases matching TRBD1. CDR1 and CDR2 from the germline V gene are MDHEN and SYDVKM. The V gene end was trimmed by 6 bases and the J gene end by 7 bases; junction bases not matched to a gene: 8. The CDR3 runs to 15 residues. As DNA, the CDR3 is TGTGCCAGCAGCCGCCGACAGGGGGCGGGTGAAAAACTGTTTTTT. This encodes CASSRRQGAGEKLFF.

The CDR3 is CASSNRGGRSTDTQYF. In DNA form, the CDR3 reads TGTGCCAGCAGCAACCGGGGGGGCAGGAGCACAGATACGCAGTATTTT. This chain uses TRBV7-2 with TRBJ2-3, with 8 bases aligning to TRBD2. Germline V gene data show CDR1 as SGHTA and CDR2 as FQGNSA. CDR3 size: 16 residues. Germline trimming cut 5 bases from V and 0 bases from J; bases unmatched to any gene: 7.

The chain recombines TRBV5-1 with TRBJ1-1, with unresolved D. Germline V gene data show CDR1 as SGHRS and CDR2 as YFSETQ. CDR3 size: 12 residues. V gave up 5 bases and J gave up 5 bases, with 10 bases separating them. The chain's CDR3 is CASSLSGTEAFF. CDR3 DNA sequence: TGCGCCAGCAGTCTTTCGGGGACTGAAGCTTTCTTT. Looking up the rest from reference TRBV5-1 and TRBJ1-1 gives the full variable domain: KAGVTQTPRYLIKTRGQQVTLSCSPISGHRSVSWYQQTPGQGLQFLFEYFSETQRNKGNFPGRFSGRQFSNSRSEMNVSTLELGDSALYLCASSLSGTEAFFGQGTRLTVV.

The genes are TRBV15 and TRBJ1-1, with a tentative D call TRBD1 (5 bases). The CDR3 is 17 residues long. Germline V gene lookup returns CDR1 LNHNV and CDR2 YYDKDF (reference sequence). Between the trimmed V and J ends, which lost 1 base and 3 bases, there was a span of 18 bases. Here the CDR3 DNA reads TGTGCCACCAGCAGAGGGGGTGGGGCAGGGCTATACACTGAAGCTTTCTTT. As protein: CATSRGGGAGLYTEAFF.

The J gene is TRBJ1-6, the V gene TRBV28; D is perhaps TRBD1 (6 bases). The CDR3 is 19 residues long. Per germline, CDR1 MDHEN and CDR2 SYDVKM. V lost 5 bases and J 9 bases, leaving 29 bases between the germline ends. The CDR3 spells CASSPPGTGWVESISPLHF. The DNA of the CDR3 is TGTGCCAGCAGTCCCCCGGGTACAGGGTGGGTGGAGAGTATTTCACCCCTCCACTTT.

To note about this clone: Other DNA sequences in this sample translate to the same CDR3. This chain links TRBV7-2 with TRBJ2-1; tentatively, D is TRBD2 (5 bases). In germline, CDR1 is SGHTA, CDR2 FQGNSA. There are 13 residues in the CDR3. Deletions cut 2 bases from V and 7 bases from J, with 9 bases between. The CDR3 protein is CASSLSRGNEQFF. DNA of the CDR3: TGTGCCAGCAGCTTATCCCGAGGGAATGAGCAGTTCTTC. Complete variable domain (other parts from reference TRBV7-2 and TRBJ2-1): GAGVSQSPSNKVTEKGKDVELRCDPISGHTALYWYRQSLGQGLEFLIYFQGNSAPDKSGLPSDRFSAERTGGSVSTLTIQRTQQEDSAVYLCASSLSRGNEQFFGPGTRLTVL.

The chain employs TRBV30 and TRBJ1-5; D might be TRBD1 (6 bases). Trimming stripped 2 bases from V and 6 bases from J, with 14 bases between. CDR1 is GTSNPN and CDR2 is SVGIG in the germline V gene (reference sequence). CDR3 length: 14 amino acids. The CDR3 loop reads CAWSLHEGVQPQHF. In DNA form, the CDR3 reads TGTGCCTGGAGTTTACATGAGGGGGTTCAGCCCCAGCATTTT.

V usage is TRBV3-1 (or the pseudogene TRBV3-2) and J usage is TRBJ1-5; a possible D gene is TRBD1 (6 bases). CDR1 and CDR2 (germline): LGHDT, YNNKEL (reference sequence). The V gene lost 1 base and the J gene lost 9 bases, with 10 bases spanning the gap. CDR3 length: 13 amino acids. The CDR3 reads CASSQAQGRPQHF. CDR3 nucleotides: TGTGCCAGCAGCCAAGCCCAGGGGAGGCCCCAGCATTTT.

CDR3 nucleotides: TGTGCCAGCAGCCAAGGAAACAGGTTTGAGGGCTACACCTTC. Its translation is CASSQGNRFEGYTF. This rearrangement joins TRBV4-2 to TRBJ1-2, with D maybe TRBD1 (5 bases). The CDR3 is made up of 14 amino acids. Per the germline V gene, CDR1 is LGHNA and CDR2 is YNFKEQ. The V end lost 1 base, the J end lost 8 bases, and 14 bases lay between the germline ends.

The chain links TRBV18 to TRBJ2-3; possible D gene TRBD2, 5 bases. Germline V gene data show CDR1 as KGHSH and CDR2 as LQKENI. This CDR3 is built from 14 residues. V lost 1 base to trimming and J lost 0 bases, with 5 bases between them. The DNA of the CDR3 is TGTGCCAGCTCACCACGGACTAGCACAGATACGCAGTATTTT. Protein: CASSPRTSTDTQYF. The whole variable domain, remainder taken from reference TRBV18 and TRBJ2-3, is NAGVMQNPRHLVRRRGQEARLRCSPMKGHSHVYWYRQLPEEGLKFMVYLQKENIIDESGMPKERFSAEFPKEGPSILRIQQVVRGDSAAYFCASSPRTSTDTQYFGPGTRLTVL.